These 15 T cell receptor beta chains share one sample of origin, sequenced in a study of CD8 T cells in Susac syndrome. It was with random hexamers that 0.5 to 1 ug RNA was reverse transcribed. TCRdb re-analysed the immunoSEQ multiplex PCR reads in MiXCR, keeping a single row per CDR3 protein. The sample holds about 190,000 distinct CDR3 sequences, just under 95% seen once. The source material was CD8+ T cells from PBMCs. These receptors all stem from a human donor with Susac syndrome.

V is TRBV29-1 and J is TRBJ2-2; 7 positions match TRBD1. Germline V gene lookup returns CDR1 SQVTM and CDR2 ANQGSEA. J lost 7 bases, V lost 8 bases, and 4 bases had no gene match. This CDR3 region has 11 residues. The CDR3, as DNA: TGCAGCACCGACAGGGACGGGGAGCTGTTTTTT. Protein: CSTDRDGELFF.

V and J are TRBV5-1 and TRBJ2-7; TRBD1 agrees at 10 bases. The CDR3 extends over 14 amino acids. The trim removed 6 bases at V and 2 bases at J, leaving 5 bases unmatched. The germline gives CDR1 SGHRS, CDR2 YFSETQ. CDR3 in DNA: TGCGCCAGCAAACCGGGACAGGGGCCCTACGAGCAGTACTTC. Protein product: CASKPGQGPYEQYF. Variable domain in full (rest from reference TRBV5-1 and TRBJ2-7): KAGVTQTPRYLIKTRGQQVTLSCSPISGHRSVSWYQQTPGQGLQFLFEYFSETQRNKGNFPGRFSGRQFSNSRSEMNVSTLELGDSALYLCASKPGQGPYEQYFGPGTRLTVT.

This clonotype was picked up one time. The chain employs TRBV12-3 or TRBV12-4 and TRBJ2-7; D is undetermined. This CDR3 comprises 14 residues. V shed 6 bases and J shed 2 bases, with 14 bases lying between them. CDR3 residues: CASSSPAPTYEQYF. CDR3 DNA sequence: TGTGCCAGCAGCTCCCCCGCTCCCACCTACGAGCAGTACTTC.

The chain uses TRBV29-1 and TRBJ2-7; 9 bases line up with TRBD1. The germline V gene encodes CDR1 SQVTM and CDR2 ANQGSEA. The CDR3 loop spans 13 amino acids. Germline trimming cut 4 bases from V and 7 bases from J; bases unmatched to any gene: 8. CDR3 coding DNA: TGCAGCGTTGGTGGGACAGGGACGGAAGAGCAGTACTTC. Its translation: CSVGGTGTEEQYF.

The genes are TRBV24-1 and TRBJ2-5; D may be TRBD1 (5 bases). CDR1 and CDR2 (germline): KGHDR, SFDVKD. The CDR3 length is 12 residues. Trimming shortened V by 7 bases and J by 7 bases, and 12 bases separated the two germline ends. The CDR3 loop reads CATRQGLGTQYF. The CDR3 DNA reads as TGTGCCACCAGGCAGGGCCTCGGGACCCAGTACTTC.

The chain employs TRBV9 and TRBJ2-1; no firm D call. The CDR3 has 14 residues. V gave up 3 bases and J gave up 6 bases, with 13 bases separating them. Germline values: CDR1 SGDLS, CDR2 YYNGEE. The CDR3 region has the DNA TGTGCCAGCAGCGCACCCCGGCAGCTCAATGAGCAGTTCTTC. Its protein is CASSAPRQLNEQFF. The complete variable domain, with remaining parts taken from reference TRBV9 and TRBJ2-1, reads DSGVTQTPKHLITATGQRVTLRCSPRSGDLSVYWYQQSLDQGLQFLIQYYNGEERAKGNILERFSAQQFPDLHSELNLSSLELGDSALYFCASSAPRQLNEQFFGPGTRLTVL.

V is TRBV15 and J is TRBJ1-5; D remains ambiguous. V lost 2 bases and J lost 6, with 8 bases in between. Germline V gene data show CDR1 as LNHNV and CDR2 as YYDKDF (reference sequence). This CDR3 has 13 amino acids. In nucleotides, the CDR3 is TGTGCCACCAGCAGAAAAACCTTTCAGCCCCAGCATTTT. Its translation is CATSRKTFQPQHF.

The chain links TRBV4-2 to TRBJ2-3, with TRBD2 identical over 10 bases. The CDR3 is 17 residues long. The germline V gene encodes CDR1 LGHNA and CDR2 YNFKEQ. With 0 bases clipped from V and 2 bases from J, the junction kept 5 bases outside the gene matches. For the CDR3, the DNA is TGTGCCAGCAGCCAAGATACTAGCGGGGTCTTCACAGATACGCAGTATTTT. Protein sequence: CASSQDTSGVFTDTQYF.

The chain is built from TRBV4-1 and TRBJ1-2; D gene unclear. Trimming cost V 3 bases and J 8 bases, with 16 bases left between them. The CDR3 consists of 14 residues. Germline loops: CDR1 MGHRA, CDR2 YSYEKL. CDR3 sequence (DNA): TGCGCCAGCAGCCACCCCCAGGACCACTGGGGCTACACCTTC. Translated, it gives CASSHPQDHWGYTF.

The chain employs TRBV27 and TRBJ1-2; no clear D gene. V was cut by 6 bases and J by 8 bases, with 10 bases left in between. There are 11 residues in the CDR3. Germline lookup yields CDR1 MNHEY and CDR2 SMNVEV (reference sequence). In nucleotides, the CDR3 is TGTGCCAGCAGCGGGCCGTGGGGCTACACCTTC. Protein: CASSGPWGYTF.

The chain employs TRBV4-1 and TRBJ2-1, with D tentatively TRBD2 (5 bases). Germline CDR1 MGHRA, CDR2 YSYEKL. V lost 10 bases and J 5 bases, leaving 9 bases between the germline ends. This CDR3 has 11 amino acids. The CDR3 sequence is CATREHNEQFF. The CDR3 coding sequence is TGCGCCACACGGGAACACAATGAGCAGTTCTTC.

The rearrangement uses TRBV7-9 and TRBJ2-7; D gene unclear. Germline V gives CDR1 SEHNR, CDR2 FQNEAQ (reference sequence). Trimming took 5 bases from V and 3 from J, leaving 14 bases between them. This CDR3 comprises 14 residues. The CDR3 loop reads CASSRVGPYYEQYF. The CDR3 nucleotides are TGTGCCAGCAGCCGGGTGGGTCCTTACTACGAGCAGTACTTC. The full variable domain, its missing parts supplied by reference TRBV7-9 and TRBJ2-7, is DTGVSQNPRHKITKRGQNVTFRCDPISEHNRLYWYRQTLGQGPEFLTYFQNEAQLEKSRLLSDRFSAERPKGSFSTLEIQRTEQGDSAMYLCASSRVGPYYEQYFGPGTRLTVT.

J is TRBJ2-1 and V is TRBV5-4, with TRBD1 identical over 10 bases. In germline, CDR1 is SGHNT, CDR2 YYREEE (reference sequence). Unmatched junction bases numbered 7, after V lost 2 bases and J lost 5 bases. The CDR3 loop spans 16 amino acids. CDR3 residues: CASSFPGTGVDNEQFF. CDR3 in DNA: TGTGCCAGCAGCTTTCCCGGGACAGGGGTCGACAATGAGCAGTTCTTC.

This clonotype was counted between two and nine times. V gene TRBV3-1 combines with J gene TRBJ2-1; D gene ambiguous. The CDR3 covers 11 residues. The V and J ends lost 3 bases and 8 bases respectively, with 5 bases between them. Germline V CDR1 and CDR2: LGHDT, YNNKEL (reference sequence). In DNA, the CDR3 is TGTGCCAGCAGCCAGTACGATGAGCAGTTCTTC. It translates to CASSQYDEQFF.

The chain joins TRBV7-8 to TRBJ1-1; no clear D gene. CDR3 size: 14 residues. V gave up 1 base and J gave up 3 bases, with 9 bases separating them. Germline V lookup: CDR1 SGHVS, CDR2 FQNEAQ. CDR3 residues: CASSLEEGDTEAFF. In DNA, the CDR3 is TGTGCCAGCAGCTTAGAAGAGGGAGACACTGAAGCTTTCTTT.